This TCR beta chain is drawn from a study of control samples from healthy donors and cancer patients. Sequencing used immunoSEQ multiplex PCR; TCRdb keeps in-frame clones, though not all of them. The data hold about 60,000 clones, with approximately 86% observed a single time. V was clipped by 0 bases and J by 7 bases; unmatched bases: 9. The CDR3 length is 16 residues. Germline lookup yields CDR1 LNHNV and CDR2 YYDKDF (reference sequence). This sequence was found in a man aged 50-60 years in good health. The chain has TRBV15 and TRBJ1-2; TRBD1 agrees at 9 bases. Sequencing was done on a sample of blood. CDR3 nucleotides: TGTGCCACCAGCAGAGATATGAGTGGGACAGGGCTTGGCTACACCTTC. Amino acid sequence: CATSRDMSGTGLGYTF.